The 20 T cell receptor beta chains presented below share a single source sample, sequenced in a study of blood T cells in healthy people across ages. PCR was performed a second time for about 6 to 12 cycles using a sample-barcoded 5' primer and a J-beta primer mix. TCRdb redid the calling of the 5' RACE reads with MiXCR, one entry per CDR3 protein. The table has about 640,000 distinct CDR3 sequences, less than 35% seen once. Sequenced material: blood. The receptors come from a woman at least 80 years old in good health.

The chain has TRBV12-3 or TRBV12-4 and TRBJ2-4; TRBD1 agrees at 8 bases. The CDR3 has 16 amino acids. With 6 bases clipped from V and 0 bases from J, the junction kept 7 bases outside the gene matches. In DNA, the CDR3 is TGTGCCAGCAGGGGGACAGGATCTCTAGCCAAAAACATTCAGTACTTC. It yields the protein CASRGTGSLAKNIQYF.

This clonotype showed up many times. The V call is TRBV2, the J call TRBJ2-7; tentatively, D is TRBD1 or TRBD2 (5 bases each). With 2 bases removed from V and 2 bases from J, the gap between germline ends came to 10 bases. This CDR3 region has 14 residues. Germline V gene data show CDR1 as SNHLY and CDR2 as FYNNEI. CDR3 sequence: CASSESRGAYEQYF. The CDR3 nucleotides read TGTGCCAGCAGTGAATCCCGGGGCGCCTACGAGCAGTACTTC.

Many counts were recorded for this clonotype. V is TRBV29-1 and J is TRBJ2-1; D is perhaps TRBD1 or TRBD2 (5 bases each). CDR1 and CDR2 (germline): SQVTM, ANQGSEA. Trimming pared 7 bases from V and 3 bases from J, leaving 16 bases between. The CDR3 extends over 14 amino acids. The CDR3 nucleotides are TGCAGCGCCCCTTTGGGGACCAACTACAATGAGCAGTTCTTC. It specifies CSAPLGTNYNEQFF.

This clonotype has a handful of counts. V gene TRBV29-1 combines with J gene TRBJ2-2, with D perhaps matching TRBD2 (7 bases). Germline V gene lookup returns CDR1 SQVTM and CDR2 ANQGSEA. This CDR3 has 15 residues. As DNA, the CDR3 is TGCGCGTTGGGAGGGGGGACGCGGAACACCGGGGAGCTGTTTTTT. It encodes CALGGGTRNTGELFF.

This CDR3 reads CASSVSGGGGWDTQYF. In DNA, the CDR3 is TGTGCCAGCAGCGTGTCCGGCGGGGGGGGCTGGGATACGCAGTATTTT. The chain links TRBV9 to TRBJ2-3; 9 bases align to TRBD2. There are 16 residues in the CDR3. CDR1 and CDR2 (germline): SGDLS, YYNGEE. Trimming at V came to 2 bases and at J to 6 bases, leaving 10 bases not matched to a gene.

Concerning this clonotype itself: A much more abundant neighbour one base away suggests this may be a read error. This rearrangement joins TRBV6-5 to TRBJ1-2, with 8 nucleotides matching TRBD1. Unmatched junction bases numbered 7, after V lost 6 bases and J lost 4 bases. Germline V gives CDR1 MNHEY, CDR2 SVGAGI. The CDR3 sequence is 14 residues long. CDR3 nucleotides: TGTGCCAGCAGCTCCCCGACAGGGGTCTATGGCTACACCTTC. This codes for CASSSPTGVYGYTF.

V gene TRBV11-2 combines with J gene TRBJ2-7, with TRBD2 matching 9 bases. Gene TRBJ2-5 matches the end of the DNA better, so the J call may be wrong. The germline CDR1 and CDR2 sequences are SGHAT and FQNNGV. The CDR3 is 16 residues long. CDR3 protein: CASSFGGGGAAETQYF. The CDR3 bases are TGTGCCAGCAGCTTCGGCGGCGGGGGGGCCGCAGAGACCCAGTACTTC.

This clonotype has more than one count but fewer than ten. V usage is TRBV12-3 or TRBV12-4 and J usage is TRBJ1-1; 8 positions agree with TRBD1. Losses at the gene ends were 0 bases for V and 4 bases for J; bases not matched to a gene: 4. There are 15 residues in the CDR3. CDR3 in amino acids: CASSLARDRTTEAFF. CDR3 nucleotides: TGTGCCAGCAGTTTAGCGCGGGACAGGACCACTGAAGCTTTCTTT.

The rearrangement joins TRBV6-2 or TRBV6-3 to TRBJ2-1; tentative D call: TRBD1 (5 bases). This CDR3 spans 18 amino acids. Between the trimmed V and J ends, which lost 6 bases and 0 bases, there was a span of 21 bases. The germline gives CDR1 MNHEY, CDR2 SVGEGT. The CDR3: CASRPLYDSLSSYNEQFF. CDR3 bases: TGTGCCAGCAGACCTTTATATGACAGCTTGAGCTCCTACAATGAGCAGTTCTTC.

This clonotype was seen repeatedly, ten times or more. The chain employs TRBV12-3 or TRBV12-4 and TRBJ2-5, with TRBD2 matching over 8 bases. The CDR3 loop spans 14 amino acids. The ends lost 5 bases at V and 4 bases at J; junction bases unmatched: 6. In DNA, the CDR3 is TGTGCCAGCAGTCGCGCGGGGGGAATAGAGACCCAGTACTTC. This encodes CASSRAGGIETQYF.

The chain joins TRBV2 to TRBJ2-7; tentatively, D is TRBD1 (5 bases). Germline CDR1 reads SNHLY; CDR2 reads FYNNEI. The V gene lost 6 bases and the J gene lost 0 bases, with 12 bases spanning the gap. The CDR3 is 14 amino acids. CDR3 protein: CASRATGSSYEQYF. The CDR3 nucleotides read TGTGCCAGCAGAGCTACAGGTAGCTCCTACGAGCAGTACTTC.

The rearrangement joins TRBV5-1 to TRBJ1-1; weak D call: TRBD1 (5 bases). The CDR3 spans 14 residues. Germline CDR1 reads SGHRS; CDR2 reads YFSETQ. V lost 0 bases and J 3 bases, leaving 9 bases between the germline ends. CDR3 residues: CASSLAGAYTEAFF. As DNA, the CDR3 is TGCGCCAGCAGCTTGGCCGGGGCCTACACTGAAGCTTTCTTT.

This clonotype was detected only once. The chain recombines TRBV29-1 with TRBJ2-1; 13 bases line up with TRBD2. The CDR3 sequence is 14 residues long. Per the germline V gene, CDR1 is SQVTM and CDR2 is ANQGSEA. V shed 7 bases and J 8 bases; nucleotides not matched to a gene: 8. For the CDR3, the DNA is TGCAGCGCTGGACTAGCGGGGGCCGAATATGAGCAGTTCTTC. Protein product: CSAGLAGAEYEQFF.

The V call is TRBV7-2, the J call TRBJ2-6; D gene unclear. CDR1 SGHTA and CDR2 FQGNSA come from the germline V gene. Trimming stripped 11 bases from V and 4 bases from J, with 15 bases between. The length of the CDR3 is 14 residues. The CDR3 here is CARKRGSGANVLTF. The CDR3 DNA reads as TGTGCCCGGAAGCGCGGATCCGGGGCCAACGTCCTGACTTTC.

CDR3 sequence (DNA): TGCAGTGCTAGAGCGACGGCAGGGGGTTGGTACAATGAGCAGTTCTTC. This gives the protein CSARATAGGWYNEQFF. This chain connects TRBV20-1 to TRBJ2-1; 7 nucleotides line up with TRBD1. The CDR3 is 16 residues long. With V trimmed by 1 base and J by 4 bases, 10 bases remained unmatched. Germline V CDR1 and CDR2: DFQATT, SNEGSKA (reference sequence).

This clonotype was seen ten or more times. This chain links TRBV7-6 with TRBJ2-6, with 10 bases that match TRBD1. CDR1 is SGHVS and CDR2 is FNYEAQ in the germline V gene. The CDR3 sequence is 17 residues long. V lost 5 bases, J lost 3 bases, and 7 bases stayed unmatched. As DNA, the CDR3 is TGTGCCAGCAGCGGGGGACAGGGGAGAGGTGGGGCCAACGTCCTGACTTTC. Translation gives CASSGGQGRGGANVLTF.

This clonotype was detected many times. In DNA form, the CDR3 reads TGCAGTGCTGGACAATCTAGCGGGGGGCTTGGAGATACGCAGTATTTT. This translates into CSAGQSSGGLGDTQYF. This chain uses TRBV20-1 with TRBJ2-3, with 11 bases fitting TRBD2. The CDR3 has 16 residues. J gave up 5 bases and V 5 bases, and 12 bases lay outside the gene matches. Germline assignment: CDR1 DFQATT and CDR2 SNEGSKA (reference sequence).

The sample holds a few counts of this clonotype. The rearrangement links TRBV6-5 to TRBJ1-1; TRBD1 aligns across 7 bases. Germline CDR1 reads MNHEY; CDR2 reads SVGAGI. The CDR3 totals 15 residues. V lost 4 bases and J lost 4; bases outside the gene matches: 9. The CDR3 sequence: CASSSHDPGGTEAFF. CDR3 coding DNA: TGTGCCAGCAGTTCACACGACCCAGGGGGCACTGAAGCTTTCTTT.

On this clonotype itself: It may be a read error: a sequence one base away is much more abundant. The chain links TRBV5-6 to TRBJ1-2; perhaps TRBD1 as D (5 bases). The CDR3 is 15 residues long. In germline, CDR1 is SGHDT, CDR2 YYEEEE. The germline V and J ends were trimmed by 3 bases and 6 bases, with 18 bases remaining between them. The CDR3 DNA reads TGTGCCAGCAGCTGGCGTAAGGGGAAAAACCATGGCTACACCTTC. It codes for CASSWRKGKNHGYTF.

This clonotype was seen repeatedly, ten times or more. The chain combines TRBV5-1 with TRBJ1-2, with a tentative D call TRBD1 (5 bases). Trimming left V 4 bases short and J 8 bases short, with 21 bases between. Looked up from germline, CDR1 is SGHRS and CDR2 is YFSETQ. This CDR3 is built from 15 residues. Here the CDR3 reads CASSPLWGSENGYTF. The CDR3 bases are TGCGCCAGCAGCCCCTTATGGGGGAGTGAGAACGGCTACACCTTC.